This TCR beta chain is from a study of B cell selection in AIRE deficiency (dated by TCRdb to between 2019 and 2020). Some background on the complete study: A comparison of TCRbeta repertoires of sorted blood CD4+ conventional T cells and regulatory T cells was made between AIRE-deficient patients and healthy controls. The TCR-sequenced cohort comprised about five AIRE-deficient APECED patients and about five healthy control donors.

Broad study findings and their caveats: Shared Treg sequences had shorter CDR3s, reflecting a bias toward rearrangements with few non-templated nucleotide insertions. Only TCRbeta chains were sequenced, and around 35% of shared healthy-donor Treg sequences were also present in healthy Tconv cells, possibly due to differing TCRalpha chains. Among over 3,000 shared Treg TCRbeta sequences, over 30% were found to be shared only among healthy donors and around 9.7% only among patients, suggesting that Treg selection is less efficient in the absence of AIRE. TCRBV gene usage, CDR3 length and TCR diversity in Tconv and Treg cells from AIRE-deficient patients were found to be similar to those in cells from healthy donors. Roughly 32% of the Treg TCRbeta sequences shared among healthy donors were detected in patient Tconv cells, suggesting that Treg-biased clones are diverted into the Tconv compartment.

Comments on this clone: Its antigen remains undetermined. No base-level quality is on record; no much larger clone is a single base apart.

Here V drops 5 bases and J drops 5 bases, and the junction holds 6 bases not matched to any gene. The CDR3 goes from the cysteine to the phenylalanine over 14 residues. Of the read, only the CDR3 DNA is kept; its 42 bases are in frame from base 1. CDR1 and CDR2, per the germline V gene, are MNHEY and SVGAGI. TCRbeta chain sequencing was performed with the immunoSEQ platform. Processing in the source paper ran as follows. When conventional T cell repertoires were pooled, patients gave roughly 1x10^5 distinct in-frame TCRbeta sequences, while healthy donors gave some 130,000. Public Treg TCRbeta sequences were defined as those shared by two or more individuals and were then searched for in Tconv repertoires. Group differences were tested with Mann-Whitney U tests and Bonferroni-Dunn correction in GraphPad Prism 7.03. TCRdb obtained this table from immuneACCESS and retained in-frame rearrangements with V and J assigned. These tables miss some clones; where compared with another copy, unresolved V genes account for less than half of the shortfall, and the remainder is unexplained. The V and J calls and clone size come from that table; D and trimming were worked out from the DNA. The sample profile shows about 24,000 clones; 90% to 97% of them were found once. Approximately 0.17% of the sample is taken by the ten largest.

For sorting, conventional CD4 T cells were defined as CD4+CD127+ cells. Control samples came from healthy donors unrelated to the patients. A FACSAria flow cytometer was used to sort the Tconv and Treg cells intended for TCRbeta sequencing. The sorted cells were collected in 5-ml round-bottom polystyrene tubes, and the dry cell pellets were frozen at -80 degrees C prior to sequencing. The source of this sequence is a human donor in good health. The sequencing sample was made of CD4+CD127+ conventional T cells sorted from PBMCs. Recombination linked TRBV6-5 to TRBJ1-1, with 9 central nucleotides matching TRBD1. For the CDR3, the sequence is CASSLDRGGTEAFF. The nucleotide sequence reads TGTGCCAGCAGTCTGGACAGGGGTGGGACTGAAGCTTTCTTT.